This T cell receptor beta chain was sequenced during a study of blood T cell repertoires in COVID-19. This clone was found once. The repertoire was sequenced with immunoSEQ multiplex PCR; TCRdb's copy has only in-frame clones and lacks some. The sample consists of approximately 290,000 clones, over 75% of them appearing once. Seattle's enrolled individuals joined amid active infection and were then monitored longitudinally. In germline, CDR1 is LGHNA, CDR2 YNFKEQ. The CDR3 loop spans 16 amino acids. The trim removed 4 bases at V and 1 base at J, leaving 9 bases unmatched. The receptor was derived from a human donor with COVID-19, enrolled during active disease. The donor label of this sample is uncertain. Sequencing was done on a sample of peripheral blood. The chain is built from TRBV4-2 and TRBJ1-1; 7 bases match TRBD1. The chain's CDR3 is CASSLGTATQNTEAFF. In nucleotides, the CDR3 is TGTGCCAGCAGCCTTGGGACAGCTACCCAGAACACTGAAGCTTTCTTT.